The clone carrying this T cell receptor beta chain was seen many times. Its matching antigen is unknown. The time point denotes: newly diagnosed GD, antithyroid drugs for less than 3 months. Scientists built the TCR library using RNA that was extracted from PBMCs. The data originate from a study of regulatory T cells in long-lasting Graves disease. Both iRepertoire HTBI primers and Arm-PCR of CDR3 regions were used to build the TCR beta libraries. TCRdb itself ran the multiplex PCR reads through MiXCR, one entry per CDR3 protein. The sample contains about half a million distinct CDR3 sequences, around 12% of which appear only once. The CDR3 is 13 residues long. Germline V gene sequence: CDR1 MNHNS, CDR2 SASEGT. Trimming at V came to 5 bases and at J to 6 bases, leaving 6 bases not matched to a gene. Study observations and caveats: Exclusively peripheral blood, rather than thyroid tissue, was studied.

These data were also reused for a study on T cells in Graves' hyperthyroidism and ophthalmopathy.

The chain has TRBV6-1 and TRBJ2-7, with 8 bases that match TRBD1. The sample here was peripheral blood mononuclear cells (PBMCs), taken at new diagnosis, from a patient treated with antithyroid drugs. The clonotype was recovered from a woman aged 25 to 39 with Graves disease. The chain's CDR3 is CASSRGQASEQYF. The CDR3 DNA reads TGTGCCAGCAGTCGGGGACAGGCTTCCGAGCAGTACTTC.